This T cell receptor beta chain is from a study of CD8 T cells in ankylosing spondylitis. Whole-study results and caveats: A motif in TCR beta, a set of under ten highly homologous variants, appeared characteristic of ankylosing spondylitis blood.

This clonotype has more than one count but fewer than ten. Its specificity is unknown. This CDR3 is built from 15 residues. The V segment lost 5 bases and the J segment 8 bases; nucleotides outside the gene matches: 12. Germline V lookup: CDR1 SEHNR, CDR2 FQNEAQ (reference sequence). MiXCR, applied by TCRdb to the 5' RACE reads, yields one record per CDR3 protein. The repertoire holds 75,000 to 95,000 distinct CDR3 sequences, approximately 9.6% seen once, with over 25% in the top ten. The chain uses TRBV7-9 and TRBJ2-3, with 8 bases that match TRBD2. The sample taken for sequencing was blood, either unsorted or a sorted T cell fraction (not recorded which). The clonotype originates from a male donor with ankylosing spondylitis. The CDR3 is CASSPGVSGTGTQYF. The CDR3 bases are TGTGCCAGCAGCCCAGGGGTTAGCGGGACGGGTACGCAGTATTTT.